Below, 21 T cell receptor beta chains from the same sample are listed, as sequenced in a study of cytomegalovirus exposure and HLA in healthy donors. PCR primers comprised 60 Vbeta and 13 Jbeta primers. Here immunoSEQ multiplex PCR was the method, and the copy in TCRdb shows in-frame clones only, minus some. The table has around 150,000 clones, around three quarters seen once. Material: PBMCs. All receptors come from a woman aged 40 to 50 in good health and CMV-seronegative.

The chain recombines TRBV28 with TRBJ1-2; TRBD1 matches 9 bases. The CDR3 length is 14 residues. With V trimmed by 2 bases and J by 2 bases, 0 bases remained unmatched. Germline V gene sequence: CDR1 MDHEN, CDR2 SYDVKM. CDR3 bases: TGTGCCAGCAGTTTAGGGACAGGGAACTATGGCTACACCTTC. This codes for CASSLGTGNYGYTF.

V is TRBV5-1 and J is TRBJ2-2; unclear D gene. Germline-derived CDR1 and CDR2 are SGHRS and YFSETQ. CDR3 length equals 14 residues. The V end was cut by 5 bases, the J end by 4 bases, with 12 bases between. The CDR3 DNA reads as TGCGCCAGCAGACCTGACAACCCCACCGGGGAGCTGTTTTTT. Translation gives CASRPDNPTGELFF.

The rearrangement links TRBV2 to TRBJ1-2; a weak D match, TRBD1 (6 bases). CDR1 SNHLY and CDR2 FYNNEI come from the germline V gene. V was shortened by 2 bases and J by 8 bases, with 15 bases between the two germline ends. CDR3 length: 14 residues. DNA of the CDR3: TGTGCCAGCAGTGAAACAGGGTATTCCGACGGCTACACCTTC. This codes for CASSETGYSDGYTF.

V and J are TRBV9 and TRBJ1-2, with a tentative D call TRBD1 (5 bases). The germline V and J ends were trimmed by 0 bases and 6 bases, with 18 bases remaining between them. The V gene's germline CDR1 is SGDLS and CDR2 YYNGEE. The CDR3 runs 16 residues. The CDR3 DNA reads as TGTGCCAGCAGCGTAGAGACCTGGGCAGGGTCTAATGGCTACACCTTC. Protein: CASSVETWAGSNGYTF.

This CDR3 reads CASSYSVGEGYEQYF. CDR3 nucleotides: TGTGCCAGCAGTTACTCGGTAGGGGAGGGCTACGAGCAGTACTTC. V usage is TRBV6-5 and J usage is TRBJ2-7; 7 positions match TRBD2. This CDR3 is 15 amino acids long. Germline V gene data show CDR1 as MNHEY and CDR2 as SVGAGI. With V trimmed by 0 bases and J by 3 bases, 5 bases remained unmatched.

The J gene is TRBJ2-1, the V gene TRBV7-9, with D possibly matching TRBD2 (6 bases). In germline, CDR1 is SEHNR, CDR2 FQNEAQ (reference sequence). The V end was cut by 4 bases, the J end by 10 bases, with 14 bases between. The CDR3 spans 13 residues. The CDR3 sequence is CASSSRDPLEQFF. In DNA form, the CDR3 reads TGTGCCAGCAGCTCGCGGGACCCATTGGAGCAGTTCTTC.

V and J are TRBV2 and TRBJ2-2, with D possibly TRBD2 on 7 matching bases. This CDR3 region has 14 residues. The V and J ends lost 7 bases and 5 bases respectively, with 14 bases between them. Germline CDR1 and CDR2: SNHLY and FYNNEI. The CDR3 bases are TGTGCCAGCATAGAGGGGGGGGATACCGGGGAGCTGTTTTTT. Translated, it gives CASIEGGDTGELFF.

The chain combines TRBV5-8 with TRBJ2-7; perhaps TRBD1 as D (5 bases). The V gene's germline CDR1 is SGHTS and CDR2 YDEGEE. The V end was cut by 3 bases, the J end by 3 bases, with 13 bases between. The CDR3 loop spans 14 amino acids. This CDR3 is CASSSPGKDYEQYF. CDR3 sequence (DNA): TGTGCCAGCAGCTCTCCAGGGAAAGACTACGAGCAGTACTTC. Filled out from reference TRBV5-8 and TRBJ2-7, the complete variable domain reads EAGVTQSPTHLIKTRGQQATLRCSPISGHTSVYWYQQALGLGLQFLLWYDEGEERNRGNFPPRFSGRQFPNYSSELNVNALELEDSALYLCASSSPGKDYEQYFGPGTRLTVT.

A remark on this clone: One end of the junction varies from germline; a read error may be responsible. This sample includes further DNA sequences coding for the same CDR3. The gene calls are TRBV6-5 and TRBJ1-5; 7 bases are shared with TRBD1. The CDR3 spans 15 residues. Germline-derived CDR1 and CDR2 are MNHEY and SVGAGI. The CDR3 loop is CASRRTGTEDQPQHF. In DNA, the CDR3 is TGCGCCAGCAGAAGAACCGGGACAGAGGATCAGCCCCAGCATTTT.

The gene calls are TRBV30 and TRBJ2-7; D may be TRBD1 (6 bases). Germline CDR1 and CDR2: GTSNPN and SVGIG (reference sequence). This CDR3 is 14 amino acids long. Trimming stripped 5 bases from V and 1 base from J, with 15 bases between. CDR3 sequence reads: CAWSKDSRSYEQYF. For the CDR3, the DNA is TGTGCCTGGTCAAAGGACAGTAGATCCTACGAGCAGTACTTC.

The chain is built from TRBV28 and TRBJ2-7; TRBD1 is a possible D gene (6 bases). This CDR3 comprises 17 residues. V lost 3 bases and J 7 bases, leaving 25 bases between the germline ends. Germline CDR1 MDHEN, CDR2 SYDVKM. Here the CDR3 DNA reads TGTGCCAGCAGTTTGCCCCCGGGACAAGGATCGAGTTATGAGCAGTACTTC. Translated: CASSLPPGQGSSYEQYF.

The chain couples TRBV5-1 to TRBJ2-1; D gene ambiguous. Trimming removed 2 bases at V and 6 bases at J, with 3 bases between. Germline V gene data show CDR1 as SGHRS and CDR2 as YFSETQ. The CDR3 has 11 amino acids. The CDR3 DNA follows: TGCGCCAGCAGCTTCCTCAATGAGCAGTTCTTC. Translating gives CASSFLNEQFF.

The rearrangement joins TRBV2 to TRBJ2-5; D may be TRBD1 (6 bases). Germline V gives CDR1 SNHLY, CDR2 FYNNEI. The CDR3 spans 12 residues. Trimming shortened V by 8 bases and J by 2 bases, and 9 bases separated the two germline ends. The CDR3 region is CASGTLQETQYF. The CDR3 DNA sequence: TGTGCCAGCGGGACACTTCAAGAGACCCAGTACTTC.

The chain uses TRBV7-9 and TRBJ2-1; 9 bases are a match to TRBD2. From germline, CDR1 is SEHNR and CDR2 FQNEAQ (reference sequence). The CDR3 is 13 amino acids. V dropped 6 bases and J dropped 8; count of bases not matched to a gene: 5. The CDR3 region is CASSIAGVDEQFF. The CDR3 nucleotides read TGTGCCAGCAGTATAGCGGGAGTAGATGAGCAGTTCTTC.

This chain joins TRBV27 and TRBJ2-4, with a possible D match to TRBD1 (5 bases). V shed 10 bases and J shed 0 bases, with 22 bases lying between them. This CDR3 is built from 17 residues. The germline V gene encodes CDR1 MNHEY and CDR2 SMNVEV (reference sequence). CDR3 protein: CATRTSGLELAKNIQYF. The CDR3 nucleotides are TGTGCCACCCGGACGTCAGGGTTGGAACTAGCCAAAAACATTCAGTACTTC.

The CDR3 is CASSSDRDEQYF. The CDR3 coding sequence is TGTGCCAGCAGTTCCGACAGGGACGAGCAGTACTTC. V is TRBV28 and J is TRBJ2-7; 7 nucleotides agree with TRBD1. Germline CDR1 reads MDHEN; CDR2 reads SYDVKM. J gave up 5 bases and V 4 bases, and 2 bases lay outside the gene matches. CDR3 length equals 12 residues. Full variable domain (remainder filled in from reference TRBV28 and TRBJ2-7): DVKVTQSSRYLVKRTGEKVFLECVQDMDHENMFWYRQDPGLGLRLIYFSYDVKMKEKGDIPEGYSVSREKKERFSLILESASTNQTSMYLCASSSDRDEQYFGPGTRLTVT.

V usage is TRBV6-5 and J usage is TRBJ2-7; D might be TRBD2 (5 bases). The CDR3 sequence is 14 residues long. V lost 0 bases to trimming and J lost 3 bases, with 9 bases between them. Germline V gives CDR1 MNHEY, CDR2 SVGAGI. The CDR3 region is CASSYSTGIYEQYF. CDR3 DNA sequence: TGTGCCAGCAGTTACTCAACGGGAATCTACGAGCAGTACTTC.

J is TRBJ2-7 and V is TRBV27; weak D call: TRBD2 (5 bases). The CDR3 is 14 residues long. Germline values: CDR1 MNHEY, CDR2 SMNVEV (reference sequence). The CDR3 nucleotides are TGTGGGCCGGCGCAGGACCGGGAAAACTACGAGCAGTACTTC. Translation: CGPAQDRENYEQYF.

The chain has TRBV2 and TRBJ1-2, with a tentative D call TRBD1 (6 bases). The CDR3 covers 15 residues. Trimming removed 0 bases from V and 4 bases from J, with 12 bases in between. Germline-derived CDR1 and CDR2 are SNHLY and FYNNEI. CDR3 nucleotides: TGTGCCAGCAGTGAAGCGAGGGGGGGGCCCTATGGCTACACCTTC. It translates to CASSEARGGPYGYTF.

This chain links TRBV10-3 with TRBJ1-1; TRBD1 matches at 10 bases. The germline V gene has CDR1 ENHRY and CDR2 SYGVKD. The CDR3 runs 16 residues. Trimming removed 5 bases from V and 2 bases from J; junction bases left unmatched: 8. The CDR3 region is CAISKYPTGGNTEAFF. The CDR3 DNA reads TGTGCCATCAGTAAGTACCCGACAGGGGGCAACACTGAAGCTTTCTTT.

This clone has only one observation. The rearrangement joins TRBV9 to TRBJ2-7; 8 nucleotides agree with TRBD2. The CDR3 is 14 amino acids. From germline, CDR1 is SGDLS and CDR2 YYNGEE. The V and J ends lost 6 bases and 3 bases, in that order; junction bases with no gene match: 8. CDR3 sequence reads: CASTRGTRDYEQYF. In DNA form, the CDR3 reads TGTGCCAGCACCCGGGGGACTAGGGACTACGAGCAGTACTTC.